The clone carrying this T cell receptor beta chain came up many times. TCRbeta libraries were built with three rounds of nested PCR, modified from ARM-PCR. A single record per CDR3 protein comes from TCRdb applying MiXCR to the multiplex PCR reads. This sample has about 110,000 distinct CDR3 sequences, with roughly three fifths found just once. This sample's RNA came from whole unsorted tissue. This non-tumor lung sample came from over 3 cm beyond the tumor edge. Donors were chemotherapy-naive, newly diagnosed lung cancer surgical patients in China, August–late 2014. Germline V CDR1 and CDR2: MGHRA, YSYEKL. The CDR3 has 17 amino acids. Trimming removed 4 bases from V and 9 bases from J; junction bases left unmatched: 12. The sample comes from a study of tumor and adjacent non-tumor tissue in lung cancer.

The genes are TRBV4-1 and TRBJ2-1; 13 nucleotides align to TRBD2. The sequence came from a man aged 60-69 years with non-small cell lung cancer. Sequenced sample: distant non-tumor lung tissue. The CDR3 is CASSPLRTSGSGSEQFF. CDR3 nucleotide sequence: TGCGCCAGCAGCCCTTTAAGGACTAGCGGGAGTGGGAGTGAGCAGTTCTTC.